The rows below give T cell receptor beta chains drawn from one sample of a study of cytomegalovirus exposure and HLA in healthy donors. Method: immunoSEQ multiplex PCR; TCRdb's copy keeps in-frame clones and lacks some. The table records roughly 240,000 clones, about 80% of them present only once. The specimen was PBMCs. The receptors stem from a woman in her 40s in good health and CMV-seropositive. Both conserved end residues are part of each CDR3. A D gene is named only where the DNA matches it firmly. Clone size is not always given. Where it is, it says once, few, many or a class for expanded clones.

j_call,d_call,v_call,clone_size,cdr3_nt,cdr3_aa
TRBJ1-2,.,TRBV28,.,TGTGCCAGCAGCCCCTTTCACGGCGGCGTGAACTATGGCTACACCTTC,CASSPFHGGVNYGYTF
TRBJ2-7,TRBD2,TRBV7-3,.,TGTGCCAGCAGCTTAGCGGCGGGAGGCCTCTACGAGCAGTACTTC,CASSLAAGGLYEQYF
TRBJ1-2,.,TRBV6-4,.,TGTGCCAGCAGTGACAGGGGCTATGGCTACACCTTC,CASSDRGYGYTF
TRBJ1-5,.,TRBV4-2,.,TGTGCCAGCAGCCAAGATATACAGGTAGGCCAGCCCCAGCATTTT,CASSQDIQVGQPQHF
TRBJ1-4,.,TRBV6-1,.,TGTGCCAGCAGTGAAGGGGGCAGGCATCTGTTTTTT,CASSEGGRHLFF
TRBJ2-3,TRBD1,TRBV7-2,.,TGTGCCAGCAGCTTATCTTCGGGACAGGGTATGGATACGCAGTATTTT,CASSLSSGQGMDTQYF
TRBJ1-1,.,TRBV15,.,TGTGCCACCAGCAGGACGAGAGAGGAATTCACTGAAGCTTTCTTT,CATSRTREEFTEAFF
TRBJ2-3,.,TRBV7-8,few,TGTGCCAGCAGCCTCCCCGCCGGGGGAACAGATACGCAGTATTTT,CASSLPAGGTDTQYF
TRBJ2-2,TRBD1,TRBV11-2,few,TGTGCCAGCAGCTCCCTCCCAGGGGGCGGGGAGCTGTTTTTT,CASSSLPGGGELFF
TRBJ2-7,.,TRBV27,.,TGTGCCAGCAGTTTATCGAGACTTTACTACGAGCAGTACTTC,CASSLSRLYYEQYF
TRBJ1-5,.,TRBV7-6,.,TGTGCCAGCAGCTTAGGGGAGAGCAATCAGCCCCAGCATTTT,CASSLGESNQPQHF
TRBJ2-5,.,TRBV11-3,.,TGTGCCAGCAGCATCGACGGGGAGACCCAGTACTTC,CASSIDGETQYF
TRBJ1-5,.,TRBV7-8,.,TGTGCCAGCAGCCCCCAGGGCCCCTATCAGCCCCAGCATTTT,CASSPQGPYQPQHF
TRBJ1-4,.,TRBV7-9,few,TGTGCCAGCAGCTTAGTATCTAATGAAAAACTGTTTTTT,CASSLVSNEKLFF
TRBJ2-5,TRBD2,TRBV6-1,few,TGTGCCAGCAGTGAAGGTCAAGCGGGGATTCAAGAGACCCAGTACTTC,CASSEGQAGIQETQYF
TRBJ1-5,.,TRBV27,.,TGTGCCAGCAGTCAACAGTCCCTGGGCAATCAGCCCCAGCATTTT,CASSQQSLGNQPQHF
TRBJ1-4,.,TRBV5-5,.,TGTGCCAGCAGCTTCCTTGCGGAGAATGAAAAACTGTTTTTT,CASSFLAENEKLFF
TRBJ2-7,.,TRBV12-5,.,TGTGCTAGTGGTCCTCAGGCGACCTACGAGCAGTACTTC,CASGPQATYEQYF
TRBJ2-1,.,TRBV25-1,.,TGTGCCAGCAGTGAGGGGCTTCAGGTCAATGAGCAGTTCTTC,CASSEGLQVNEQFF
TRBJ2-1,.,TRBV30,.,TGTGCCGCCGCGGATGTCTACAATGAGCAGTTCTTC,CAAADVYNEQFF
TRBJ2-3,TRBD1,TRBV5-6,once,TGTGCCAGCAGCGAGACAGGGGGTCCCACAGATACGCAGTATTTT,CASSETGGPTDTQYF
TRBJ2-3,TRBD2,TRBV2,.,TGTGCCAGCAGTCTAGCGGGGGCACCCACAGATACGCAGTATTTT,CASSLAGAPTDTQYF
TRBJ1-1,.,TRBV7-9,.,TGTTCCAGCAGCTTCTCAGACAGGACTGAAGCTTTCTTT,CSSSFSDRTEAFF
TRBJ1-4,.,TRBV5-1,.,TGCGCCAGCAGTTGGACCGGGGTTGGAGAAAAACTGTTTTTT,CASSWTGVGEKLFF
TRBJ1-1,.,TRBV27,.,TGTGCCACCCATGAGGGCACTGAAGCTTTCTTT,CATHEGTEAFF
TRBJ2-7,.,TRBV6-1,.,TGTGCCAGCAGTGAAGCGTGGGCAGGGGGGTCGGACGAGCAGTACTTC,CASSEAWAGGSDEQYF
TRBJ1-5,TRBD1,TRBV19,.,TGTGCCAGTAGTTCCCGGACAGGGTTTTATCAGCCCCAGCATTTT,CASSSRTGFYQPQHF
TRBJ1-1,TRBD1,TRBV5-1,.,TGCGCCAGCAGCACGGGACAGGGGACGAACACTGAAGCTTTCTTT,CASSTGQGTNTEAFF
TRBJ1-2,.,TRBV2,.,TGTGCCAGCAGTGAAGGGTACGAGGAGGGCTACACCTTC,CASSEGYEEGYTF
TRBJ2-1,.,TRBV12-5,.,TGTGCTAGTGGTTTGGTATCTGGCGGGATGTACAATGAGCAGTTCTTC,CASGLVSGGMYNEQFF
TRBJ1-1,.,TRBV5-6,once,TGTGCCAGCAGCTTGGCCGGGGAAGCTTTCTTT,CASSLAGEAFF
TRBJ1-1,.,TRBV30,once,TGTGCCTGGGACCGGGGAACTGAAGCTTTCTTT,CAWDRGTEAFF
TRBJ2-5,.,TRBV5-4,.,TGTGCCAGCAGCTTGGTAGGGTCCGGGAGTGAGACCCAGTACTTC,CASSLVGSGSETQYF
TRBJ1-1,.,TRBV10-3,few,TGTGCCATCAGTGAAATGGCCACTGAAGCTTTCTTT,CAISEMATEAFF
TRBJ2-7,.,TRBV7-8,.,TGTGCCAGCAGCTTAGGACTCCCAGGGACCTACGAGCAGTACTTC,CASSLGLPGTYEQYF
TRBJ2-3,.,TRBV30,.,TGTGCCTGGACCCCAGCGGGCGGCCGCACAGATACGCAGTATTTT,CAWTPAGGRTDTQYF
TRBJ2-2,.,TRBV19,.,TGTGCCAGTAGTATTAAAACAGGGAACACCGGGGAGCTGTTTTTT,CASSIKTGNTGELFF
TRBJ1-2,.,TRBV4-3,.,TGCGCCAGCAGCCAAGATCTCGGGGACAACTACGGCTACACCTTC,CASSQDLGDNYGYTF
TRBJ2-3,TRBD2,TRBV2,once,TGTGCCAGCAGTGAGGGGACTAGCCCAGATACGCAGTATTTT,CASSEGTSPDTQYF
TRBJ1-5,TRBD1,TRBV11-1,few,TGTGCCAGCAGCGAAGGGACAGGGATGCATCAGCCCCAGCATTTT,CASSEGTGMHQPQHF
TRBJ2-1,TRBD2,TRBV2,.,TGTGCCAGCAGCCTCGGACTAGGGATGAATGAGCAGTTCTTC,CASSLGLGMNEQFF
TRBJ2-3,TRBD1,TRBV9,.,TGTGCCAGCAGCGTGTTAGACAGGGTGGTCCCAGATACGCAGTATTTT,CASSVLDRVVPDTQYF
TRBJ1-2,TRBD1,TRBV7-9,.,TGTTCCAGCAGCCCCCGTTGGGACAGGGAGGTGTATGGCTACACCTTC,CSSSPRWDREVYGYTF
TRBJ2-1,TRBD2,TRBV4-3,.,TGCGCCAGCAGCCAAGAACTAGCGGGAGTGGGTGAGCAGTTCTTC,CASSQELAGVGEQFF
TRBJ1-1,TRBD1,TRBV19,.,TGTGCCAGTAGTACAGTACAGGGGGCCGGCACTGAAGCTTTCTTT,CASSTVQGAGTEAFF
TRBJ1-6,.,TRBV2,.,TGTGCCCTCAAGCGGGGGGCTTATAATTCACCCCTCCACTTT,CALKRGAYNSPLHF